These 30 T cell receptor beta chains originate from one sample sequenced in a study of tumor and adjacent non-tumor tissue in lung cancer. No cell sorting was done before RNA was extracted from the tissue. A modified ARM-PCR protocol with three rounds of nested PCR amplified TCRbeta. TCRdb reprocessed the multiplex PCR reads with MiXCR, giving one entry per CDR3 protein. The sample records about 75,000 distinct CDR3 sequences, 77% being singletons. The sequenced material came from lung tumor tissue. These receptors were taken from a woman in her fifties or sixties with non-small cell lung cancer.

J is TRBJ1-1 and V is TRBV10-3, with D tentatively TRBD1 (5 bases). The CDR3 has 12 residues. CDR1 and CDR2 (germline): ENHRY, SYGVKD. Trimming stripped 4 bases from V and 7 bases from J, with 10 bases between. The chain's CDR3 is CAISGTRGEAFF. Here the CDR3 DNA reads TGTGCCATCAGTGGGACACGAGGTGAAGCTTTCTTT.

As for this clonotype: The conserved phenylalanine or tryptophan is not found at the CDR3 terminus, so this likely reflects a read error. The chain couples TRBV6-5 to TRBJ2-5; 7 nucleotides align to TRBD2. The CDR3 totals 16 residues. CDR1 is MNHEY and CDR2 is SVGAGI in the germline V gene. DNA for the CDR3: TGTGCGAGCAAAGGGTGGAAGGAGGGGAGGGTGCGGGCCCAGTACTTA. Its translation: CASKGWKEGRVRAQYL.

Regarding this clonotype: The germline gene is not matched at one end of the junction; a read error may be the cause. The chain joins TRBV6-1 to TRBJ2-5, with D maybe TRBD1 (6 bases). The CDR3 is 15 residues long. The germline V gene has CDR1 MNHNS and CDR2 SASEGT. The CDR3 DNA reads TGTGTCAGCAGTTTTTCCGGGACAAGAAGAGAGACCCAGTACTTC. Its translation: CVSSFSGTRRETQYF.

As concerns this clonotype: A junction end diverges from the germline sequence, so it may reflect a read error. The chain recombines TRBV20-1 with TRBJ2-2, with TRBD2 identical over 10 bases. This CDR3 spans 14 amino acids. The germline V gene encodes CDR1 DFQATT and CDR2 SNEGSKA (reference sequence). CDR3 sequence (DNA): TGCAGTGCTAGACTAGCGGGAGAGACCGGGGAACTGTTTTTT. Translation gives CSARLAGETGELFF.

The V gene is TRBV6-5, the J gene TRBJ2-1; perhaps TRBD1 as D (6 bases). Trimming took off 7 bases at V and 7 bases at J, with 20 bases between the two ends. The CDR3 runs to 15 residues. CDR1 MNHEY and CDR2 SVGAGI come from the germline V gene. The CDR3 coding sequence is TGTGCCAGCATCATTACTAGGGGGAATACTAATGAGCAGTTCTTC. Translated, it gives CASIITRGNTNEQFF.

In the case of this clonotype: At one end, the junction sequence differs from germline, possibly due to a read error. This chain connects TRBV5-6 to TRBJ2-1; D is undetermined. The CDR3 length is 16 residues. Per germline, CDR1 SGHDT and CDR2 YYEEEE. The CDR3 here is CPSSFGMVPSNNEQFF. CDR3 sequence (DNA): TGTCCCAGCAGTTTCGGCATGGTGCCCTCCAACAATGAGCAGTTCTTC.

Comment on this clonotype: Likely a read error: the CDR3 ends without its conserved phenylalanine or tryptophan. The rearrangement links TRBV7-9 to TRBJ1-6; D unresolved. Germline V gives CDR1 SEHNR, CDR2 FQNEAQ (reference sequence). The CDR3 is made up of 13 amino acids. The CDR3 DNA is TGTACCAGCAGCCCATCACTAGACTCACCCCTCCACTAT. Amino acid sequence: CTSSPSLDSPLHY.

Comments on this clonotype: One end of the junction fails to match germline, which may point to a read error. The chain links TRBV11-1 to TRBJ2-7; D is perhaps TRBD2 (5 bases). CDR3 size: 15 residues. Germline assignment: CDR1 SGHAT and CDR2 FQDESV (reference sequence). The CDR3 bases are TGTGCCAGCAGCCTGAGTCCGGGATTAACCTACGAGCAGTGCTTC. Protein product: CASSLSPGLTYEQCF.

To note about this clonotype: At one end, the junction sequence differs from germline, possibly due to a read error. The J gene is TRBJ2-1, the V gene TRBV12-5, with D possibly being TRBD1 or TRBD2 (6 bases each). Germline loops: CDR1 LGHNT, CDR2 FRNRAP. The CDR3 covers 15 residues. CDR3 in amino acids: CGSGLTLGGGNEQFF. CDR3 bases: TGTGGTAGTGGTTTGACGCTAGGGGGAGGTAATGAGCAGTTCTTC.

For this clonotype: The junction departs from the called germline gene at one end, perhaps through a read error. The CDR3 protein is CTSSARTSNAYGQYF. In nucleotides, the CDR3 is TGTACCAGCAGCGCCCGGACTAGCAACGCCTACGGGCAGTACTTC. The chain combines TRBV4-2 with TRBJ2-7, with 8 bases that match TRBD2. The CDR3 is 15 amino acids. The germline gives CDR1 LGHNA, CDR2 YNFKEQ.

To note about this clonotype: At one end, the junction sequence differs from germline, possibly due to a read error. This rearrangement joins TRBV12-5 to TRBJ2-7; perhaps TRBD1 as D (5 bases). The CDR3 is 14 residues long. The germline CDR1 and CDR2 sequences are LGHNT and FRNRAP. CDR3 protein: CASSWGDSSYEQYF. The CDR3 nucleotides are TGTGCTAGCTCCTGGGGCGATAGCTCCTACGAACAGTACTTC.

In regard to this clonotype: The junction departs from germline at one end; a sequencing error may be responsible. V gene TRBV28 combines with J gene TRBJ2-1; 10 bases agree with TRBD2. CDR1 is MDHEN and CDR2 is SYDVKM in the germline V gene. The CDR3 runs to 18 residues. The DNA of the CDR3 is TGCGCCAGCAGGGGGGAGCGGGAGGGCTCACGTTCCTGCAATGAGCAGTTCTTC. Protein sequence: CASRGEREGSRSCNEQFF.

This clonotype has at least ten counts. The rearrangement links TRBV20-1 to TRBJ2-3; D is possibly TRBD2 (5 bases). Deletions cut 5 bases from V and 4 bases from J, with 10 bases between. The CDR3 has 12 amino acids. In germline, CDR1 is DFQATT, CDR2 SNEGSKA (reference sequence). CDR3 sequence: CSAGPSSDTQYF. The CDR3 DNA reads as TGCAGTGCTGGTCCTAGCTCAGATACGCAGTATTTT.

Turning to this clonotype: Germline is not matched at one junction end, which may reflect a read error. V is TRBV6-2 or TRBV6-3 and J is TRBJ2-1, with D possibly matching TRBD2 (6 bases). Per germline, CDR1 MNHEY and CDR2 SVGEGT. CDR3 length equals 16 residues. The CDR3 loop is CTSSSFGGIGFGEQFF. CDR3 DNA sequence: TGTACCAGCAGTTCCTTCGGCGGGATAGGGTTTGGTGAGCAGTTCTTC.

About this clonotype itself: Lacking the conserved final phenylalanine or tryptophan, this CDR3 likely reflects a read error. The rearrangement uses TRBV12-3 or TRBV12-4 and TRBJ1-5, with D possibly TRBD1 on 5 matching bases. This CDR3 region has 14 residues. The CDR3 nucleotides are TGTGCCAGCAGTTTAAGGGGTCCAAATCAGCGCCAGCATCTT. Its translation is CASSLRGPNQRQHL.

With respect to this clonotype: Sequence at one end of the junction differs from germline and may be a read error. V gene TRBV13 combines with J gene TRBJ1-1; no firm D call. There are 14 residues in the CDR3. Germline values: CDR1 PRHDT, CDR2 FYEKMQ (reference sequence). Here the CDR3 reads CASSLRHLNNEAFF. The CDR3 region has the DNA TGTGCCAGCAGCTTGAGACACTTGAACAATGAAGCTTTCTTT.

This chain joins TRBV29-1 and TRBJ1-1; TRBD1 aligns across 8 bases. The trim removed 3 bases at V and 6 bases at J, leaving 9 bases unmatched. Germline V gives CDR1 SQVTM, CDR2 ANQGSEA. The length of the CDR3 is 14 residues. The DNA for the CDR3 is TGCAGCGTTGAGAGGGGACAGGACAAGGCTGAAGCTTTCTTT. Translating gives CSVERGQDKAEAFF.

The chain recombines TRBV9 with TRBJ2-3, with 7 bases that match TRBD2. The CDR3 extends over 16 amino acids. V dropped 0 bases and J dropped 0; count of bases not matched to a gene: 4. CDR1 is SGDLS and CDR2 is YYNGEE in the germline V gene. The DNA for the CDR3 is TGTGCCAGCAGCGTAGTAGGGGAGGGGAGCACAGATACGCAGTATTTT. Its protein product is CASSVVGEGSTDTQYF.

For this clonotype: One junction end disagrees with the germline gene, perhaps due to a read error. The chain links TRBV29-1 to TRBJ2-1; D may be TRBD1 or TRBD2 (5 bases each). Germline CDR1 reads SQVTM; CDR2 reads ANQGSEA. The CDR3 is 17 residues long. CDR3 DNA sequence: TGCAGCATTGAAGATCTAGCAGGGTGGAGATCCTACAATGAGCAGTTCTTC. Translation: CSIEDLAGWRSYNEQFF.

This chain uses TRBV6-5 with TRBJ2-7, with 8 positions matching TRBD1. V trimming: 9 bases; J trimming: 4 bases; junction bases outside the gene matches: 11. CDR3 length: 14 amino acids. Germline V gene data show CDR1 as MNHEY and CDR2 as SVGAGI. The CDR3 DNA follows: TGTGCCAGGTGCTTCGGGACAGGAGATTACGAGCAGTACTTC. This encodes CARCFGTGDYEQYF.

This clonotype was seen at least ten times. This chain connects TRBV19 to TRBJ2-7; 8 bases are a match to TRBD2. This CDR3 has 13 amino acids. J gave up 4 bases and V 5 bases, and 4 bases lay outside the gene matches. Germline CDR1 and CDR2: LNHDA and SQIVND (reference sequence). As DNA, the CDR3 is TGTGCCAGTAGTCCGGGACTAGGATACGAGCAGTACTTC. It translates to CASSPGLGYEQYF.

A word on this clonotype: One end of the junction fails to match germline, which may point to a read error. This chain connects TRBV5-6 to TRBJ2-4, with D perhaps TRBD2 (6 bases). The CDR3 has 16 residues. Germline V gives CDR1 SGHDT, CDR2 YYEEEE. Written as DNA, the CDR3 is TGTACCAGCAGCTTGGGCGGGACGGGAGCCAAAAACATTCAGTACTTC. Its translation: CTSSLGGTGAKNIQYF.

By sample share, this clonotype is medium-sized (0.01 to 0.1%). The V gene is TRBV11-3, the J gene TRBJ1-1; the match to TRBD1 covers 8 bases. The CDR3 covers 14 residues. V trimming: 5 bases; J trimming: 2 bases; junction bases outside the gene matches: 4. Germline CDR1 and CDR2: SGHNT and YENEEA. The CDR3 reads CASSPDRGNTEAFF. For the CDR3, the DNA is TGTGCCAGCAGCCCCGACAGGGGAAACACTGAAGCTTTCTTT.

A remark on this clonotype: One end of the junction does not line up with germline, which may come from a read error. The V gene is TRBV11-2, the J gene TRBJ1-1; D is perhaps TRBD1 (5 bases). CDR3 size: 14 residues. CDR1 and CDR2 (germline): SGHAT, FQNNGV. In DNA, the CDR3 is TGTGCCAGCAGCCTCCTTGACAGAGGGATTGAAACTTTCTTT. It encodes CASSLLDRGIETFF. The whole variable domain, filled in from reference TRBV11-2 and TRBJ1-1, reads EAGVAQSPRYKIIEKRQSVAFWCNPISGHATLYWYQQILGQGPKLLIQFQNNGVVDDSQLPKDRFSAERLKGVDSTLKIQPAKLEDSAVYLCASSLLDRGIETFFGQGTRLTVV.

This sequence joins TRBV5-1 and TRBJ1-1; 7 bases align to TRBD1. Germline loops: CDR1 SGHRS, CDR2 YFSETQ. V shed 9 bases, J shed 8 bases, and the junction held 22 bases outside the gene matches. The CDR3 extends over 16 amino acids. In DNA, the CDR3 is TGCGCCATCAATACGGGGGTAGGGGGCCTTCTGACCGAAGCTTTCTTT. Translating gives CAINTGVGGLLTEAFF.

As for this clonotype: A junction end diverges from the germline sequence, so it may reflect a read error. The gene calls are TRBV20-1 and TRBJ2-1; tentatively, D is TRBD1 or TRBD2 (5 bases each). CDR1 DFQATT and CDR2 SNEGSKA come from the germline V gene (reference sequence). There are 13 residues in the CDR3. The CDR3 region is CGASALLGTLAFF. CDR3 nucleotide sequence: TGCGGTGCTAGTGCCCTCTTGGGGACCCTAGCGTTCTTC.

A word on this clonotype: This may stem from a read error, because a much larger clone lies one nucleotide away. J is TRBJ2-1 and V is TRBV7-9; the match to TRBD2 covers 10 bases. Trimming cost V 7 bases and J 5 bases; bases outside gene matches: 8. The CDR3 is 15 residues long. Germline V gene sequence: CDR1 SEHNR, CDR2 FQNEAQ (reference sequence). CDR3 nucleotide sequence: TGTGCCAGCAACAAGCTAGCGGGAGTAGACAATGAGCAGTTCTTC. The encoded protein is CASNKLAGVDNEQFF. The variable domain in full, with the rest retrieved from reference TRBV7-9 and TRBJ2-1, is DTGVSQNPRHKITKRGQNVTFRCDPISEHNRLYWYRQTLGQGPEFLTYFQNEAQLEKSRLLSDRFSAERPKGSFSTLEIQRTEQGDSAMYLCASNKLAGVDNEQFFGPGTRLTVL.

The chain employs TRBV6-1 and TRBJ1-5; D remains ambiguous. The V gene's germline CDR1 is MNHNS and CDR2 SASEGT. The CDR3 runs to 13 residues. V lost 3 bases, J lost 13 bases, and 16 bases lay in between. CDR3 region: CASSEGTDQLQHF. The CDR3 DNA reads TGTGCCAGCAGTGAGGGAACAGATCAGTTACAGCATTTT.

Of note for this clonotype: Germline and junction disagree at one end, which may indicate a read error. The chain uses TRBV6-1 and TRBJ1-1, with TRBD1 as a possible D gene (6 bases). The CDR3 consists of 13 residues. Germline V CDR1 and CDR2: MNHNS, SASEGT. The CDR3 sequence is CASSEWAGAEVFF. CDR3 DNA sequence: TGTGCCAGCAGTGAATGGGCGGGGGCGGAAGTTTTCTTT.

A word on this clonotype: One end of the junction varies from germline; a read error may be responsible. This sequence joins TRBV30 and TRBJ1-5; tentatively, D is TRBD1 (5 bases). This CDR3 spans 14 amino acids. CDR1 is GTSNPN and CDR2 is SVGIG in the germline V gene (reference sequence). The CDR3 sequence: CAWSLDGTWQPQHF. The CDR3 nucleotides read TGTGCATGGAGCCTAGACGGGACGTGGCAGCCCCAGCATTTT.